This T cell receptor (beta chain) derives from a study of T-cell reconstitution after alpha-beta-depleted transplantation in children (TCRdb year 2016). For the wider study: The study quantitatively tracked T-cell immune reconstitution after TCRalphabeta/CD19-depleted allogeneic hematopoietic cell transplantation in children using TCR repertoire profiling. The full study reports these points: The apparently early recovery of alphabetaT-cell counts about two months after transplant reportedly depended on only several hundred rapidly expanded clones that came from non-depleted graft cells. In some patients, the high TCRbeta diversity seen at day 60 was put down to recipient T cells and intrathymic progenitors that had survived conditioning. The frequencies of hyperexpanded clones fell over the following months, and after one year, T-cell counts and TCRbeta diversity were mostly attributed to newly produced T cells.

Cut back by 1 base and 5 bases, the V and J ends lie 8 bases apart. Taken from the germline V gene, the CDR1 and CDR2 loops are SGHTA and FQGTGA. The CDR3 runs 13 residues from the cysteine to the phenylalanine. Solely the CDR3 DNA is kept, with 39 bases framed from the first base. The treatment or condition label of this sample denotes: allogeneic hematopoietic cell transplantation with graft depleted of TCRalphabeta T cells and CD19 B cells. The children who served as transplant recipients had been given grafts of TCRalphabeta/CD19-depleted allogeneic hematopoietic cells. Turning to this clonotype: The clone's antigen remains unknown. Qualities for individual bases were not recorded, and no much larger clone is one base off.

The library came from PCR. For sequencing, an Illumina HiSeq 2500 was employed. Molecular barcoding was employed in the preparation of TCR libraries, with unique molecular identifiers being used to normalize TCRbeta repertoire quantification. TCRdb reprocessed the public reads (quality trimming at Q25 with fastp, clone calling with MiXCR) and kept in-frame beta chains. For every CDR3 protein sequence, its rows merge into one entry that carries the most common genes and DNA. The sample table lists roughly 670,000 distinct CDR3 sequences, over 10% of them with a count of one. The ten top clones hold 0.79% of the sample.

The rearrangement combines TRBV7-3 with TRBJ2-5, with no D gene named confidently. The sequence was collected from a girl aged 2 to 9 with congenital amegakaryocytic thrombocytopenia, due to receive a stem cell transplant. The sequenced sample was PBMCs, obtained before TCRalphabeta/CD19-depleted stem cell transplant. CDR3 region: CASSLSRSETQYF. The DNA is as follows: TGTGCCAGCAGCTTAAGTCGCTCTGAGACCCAGTACTTC.